This T cell receptor beta chain was retrieved from a study of T cells in Graves' hyperthyroidism and ophthalmopathy. This clonotype was observed at least ten times. Amplification yielded TCR beta CDR3 regions, with RNA transcripts as the source. HTBI primers were the set used in a first-round RT-PCR of the TCR CDR3. TCRdb independently ran MiXCR on the multiplex PCR reads; one entry per CDR3 protein. The sample consists of roughly 200,000 distinct CDR3 sequences, roughly 18% of them appearing once. Germline CDR1 reads SGHRS; CDR2 reads YFSETQ. Losses at the gene ends were 0 bases for V and 1 base for J; bases not matched to a gene: 3. The CDR3 runs 16 residues. Researchers defined stable Graves' hyperthyroidism as no ophthalmopathy progression within 18 months.

The TCR originated in a man aged 35 to 55 with Graves' hyperthyroidism. Sequenced material: blood. This chain connects TRBV5-1 to TRBJ2-3; 9 nucleotides match TRBD1. CDR3 sequence (DNA): TGCGCCAGCAGCTTGGAACAGGGGGCCCGCACAGATACGCAGTATTTT. As protein: CASSLEQGARTDTQYF.